Here is one TCR beta chain with its context. Its specificity is unknown. The V gene lost 1 base and the J gene lost 6 bases, with 7 bases spanning the gap. Germline CDR1 is SGHNT and CDR2 is YENEEA. CDR3 size: 13 residues. TCRdb independently ran MiXCR on the RT-PCR reads; one entry per CDR3 protein. Among about 18,000 distinct CDR3 sequences listed, around 67% were seen once. This sample stems from a study of yellow fever vaccine responses in identical twins. Study conclusions and caveats: In identical twins, vaccine T cell responses appeared partly shared and partly individual.

The clonotype comes from a woman aged 18-29 years who received the yellow fever vaccine. Material: T cells from blood (PBMCs), unsorted or a sorted subset (not recorded which), obtained before or after yellow fever vaccination (not recorded which). V usage is TRBV11-3 and J usage is TRBJ2-1; a possible D gene is TRBD1 (5 bases). The CDR3 spells CASSLVDINEQFF. The CDR3 coding sequence is TGTGCCAGCAGCTTAGTGGACATCAATGAGCAGTTCTTC.